This is a list of T cell receptor beta chains from one sample in a study of blood T cell repertoires in COVID-19. Assay: immunoSEQ multiplex PCR; the TCRdb copy retains only in-frame clones and omits some. The sample lists under 300,000 clones, around 85% occurring once. The sequenced sample was PBMCs or T cells enriched from blood (not recorded which). These receptors came from a middle-aged woman with acute COVID-19. Both conserved end residues are part of each CDR3. The order of the fields is CDR3 DNA, CDR3 protein, clone size, J gene, D gene, V gene. D genes are given only for firm matches. Expanded clones are given a class, and other clones once, few, many or no size at all.

cdr3_nt: TGTGCCAGCAGTTTAATCCGGGGGGCTAATTCACCCCTCCACTTT; cdr3_aa: CASSLIRGANSPLHF; clone_size: once; j_call: TRBJ1-6; d_call: NA; v_call: TRBV27
cdr3_nt: TGTGCCAGCAGCGTAGGTGGGAGGTCTAGCACAGATACGCAGTATTTT; cdr3_aa: CASSVGGRSSTDTQYF; clone_size: NA; j_call: TRBJ2-3; d_call: NA; v_call: TRBV9
cdr3_nt: TGCGCCAGCAGCCAAGATGGGACTAGCGGGAGGGCCTGGGGCCGCGAGCAGTTCTTC; cdr3_aa: CASSQDGTSGRAWGREQFF; clone_size: NA; j_call: TRBJ2-1; d_call: TRBD2; v_call: TRBV4-1
cdr3_nt: TGTGCCAGTAGTATCGGGACTAGCGGGAGGCAGACCCAGTACTTC; cdr3_aa: CASSIGTSGRQTQYF; clone_size: NA; j_call: TRBJ2-5; d_call: TRBD2; v_call: TRBV19
cdr3_nt: TGTGCCAGCAGTATAAAGCGGGGAGAAACCTACGAGCAGTACTTC; cdr3_aa: CASSIKRGETYEQYF; clone_size: NA; j_call: TRBJ2-7; d_call: TRBD2; v_call: TRBV27
cdr3_nt: TGTGCCAGCAGAAGCCCCGGAACTAGCGGGGCGAATGAGCAGTTCTTC; cdr3_aa: CASRSPGTSGANEQFF; clone_size: NA; j_call: TRBJ2-1; d_call: TRBD2; v_call: TRBV2
cdr3_nt: TGTGCCAGTAGTCCGAGGACTAGCGGGAGGGCCAGGGCAGATACGCAGTATTTT; cdr3_aa: CASSPRTSGRARADTQYF; clone_size: NA; j_call: TRBJ2-3; d_call: TRBD2; v_call: TRBV19
cdr3_nt: TGTGCCAGTTCCTTCTCTGGAAACACCATATATTTT; cdr3_aa: CASSFSGNTIYF; clone_size: NA; j_call: TRBJ1-3; d_call: NA; v_call: TRBV19
cdr3_nt: TGTGCTAGTGGTTTGGACCAGCGCGAGCAGTACTTC; cdr3_aa: CASGLDQREQYF; clone_size: NA; j_call: TRBJ2-7; d_call: NA; v_call: TRBV12-5
cdr3_nt: TGTGCCAGCAGTGAACCGGGTAGCACAGATACGCAGTATTTT; cdr3_aa: CASSEPGSTDTQYF; clone_size: NA; j_call: TRBJ2-3; d_call: NA; v_call: TRBV2
cdr3_nt: TGCGCCAGCAGCCACGGGACTGAGAAGACCCAGTACTTC; cdr3_aa: CASSHGTEKTQYF; clone_size: NA; j_call: TRBJ2-5; d_call: NA; v_call: TRBV5-1
cdr3_nt: TGTGCCAGCAGCGTAGGGGGCTTAAGCTCCTACGAGCAGTACTTC; cdr3_aa: CASSVGGLSSYEQYF; clone_size: NA; j_call: TRBJ2-7; d_call: NA; v_call: TRBV9
cdr3_nt: TGTGCCAGCAGTGAACTCGGAGGCTTTGGGGCCAACGTCCTGACTTTC; cdr3_aa: CASSELGGFGANVLTF; clone_size: NA; j_call: TRBJ2-6; d_call: NA; v_call: TRBV2
cdr3_nt: TGTGCCAGTAGGATTAGGGAAGGACAGTCTAACACTGAAGCTTTCTTT; cdr3_aa: CASRIREGQSNTEAFF; clone_size: NA; j_call: TRBJ1-1; d_call: NA; v_call: TRBV19
cdr3_nt: TGTGCCAGCTCACCCCAGAACTCAGGGGGAAACACTGAAGCTTTCTTT; cdr3_aa: CASSPQNSGGNTEAFF; clone_size: NA; j_call: TRBJ1-1; d_call: TRBD1; v_call: TRBV18
cdr3_nt: TGTGCCAGCAGCCAAGAGATGACTAGCGGCCTAGATACGCAGTATTTT; cdr3_aa: CASSQEMTSGLDTQYF; clone_size: NA; j_call: TRBJ2-3; d_call: TRBD2; v_call: TRBV3-1/TRBV3-2
cdr3_nt: TGTGCCAGCAGCACCGGGACTAGCGGGAGTATTGAGCAGTTCTTC; cdr3_aa: CASSTGTSGSIEQFF; clone_size: NA; j_call: TRBJ2-1; d_call: TRBD2; v_call: TRBV5-4
cdr3_nt: TGTGCCAGCAGCTTAGTAAATAGCGCGAGCTCCTACGAGCAGTACTTC; cdr3_aa: CASSLVNSASSYEQYF; clone_size: NA; j_call: TRBJ2-7; d_call: NA; v_call: TRBV11-3
cdr3_nt: TGTGCCAGTAGGATGTCCGGGACAGACGCCACCTACGAGCAGTACTTC; cdr3_aa: CASRMSGTDATYEQYF; clone_size: NA; j_call: TRBJ2-7; d_call: TRBD1; v_call: TRBV19
cdr3_nt: TGTGCCAGTAGCACTTCCGCGGGACAGGGAATCTACAATGAGCAGTTCTTC; cdr3_aa: CASSTSAGQGIYNEQFF; clone_size: few; j_call: TRBJ2-1; d_call: TRBD1; v_call: TRBV19
cdr3_nt: TGTGCCACCAGCGGGAGTGCGGATACGCAGTATTTT; cdr3_aa: CATSGSADTQYF; clone_size: NA; j_call: TRBJ2-3; d_call: NA; v_call: TRBV24-1
cdr3_nt: TGTGCCAGCTCATTGGACAGGGCTGTAGAGCAGTACTTC; cdr3_aa: CASSLDRAVEQYF; clone_size: NA; j_call: TRBJ2-7; d_call: TRBD1; v_call: TRBV6-5
cdr3_nt: TGTGCCAGCAGCCAAGATTCCGTGGGACTAGCGGGAGAGAATGAGCAGTTCTTC; cdr3_aa: CASSQDSVGLAGENEQFF; clone_size: NA; j_call: TRBJ2-1; d_call: TRBD2; v_call: TRBV3-1/TRBV3-2
cdr3_nt: TGTGCCAGCAGCAGACTAGCGACTGAGCAGTTCTTC; cdr3_aa: CASSRLATEQFF; clone_size: NA; j_call: TRBJ2-1; d_call: TRBD2; v_call: TRBV5-4
cdr3_nt: TGCAGCGCCGCCGACAGGGGCTCTGAAGCTTTCTTT; cdr3_aa: CSAADRGSEAFF; clone_size: NA; j_call: TRBJ1-1; d_call: TRBD1; v_call: TRBV29-1
cdr3_nt: TGTGCCAGCGGAGGACTAGCGGGCGCGAACACCGGGGAGCTGTTTTTT; cdr3_aa: CASGGLAGANTGELFF; clone_size: NA; j_call: TRBJ2-2; d_call: TRBD2; v_call: TRBV25-1
cdr3_nt: TGCGCCAGCAGCCCGAAGTTAGCGGGAGGGTCTTACGAGCAGTACTTC; cdr3_aa: CASSPKLAGGSYEQYF; clone_size: NA; j_call: TRBJ2-7; d_call: TRBD2; v_call: TRBV5-1
cdr3_nt: TGTGCCAGCAGCTTAGCACAGGGCGTAGGCACCGGGGAGCTGTTTTTT; cdr3_aa: CASSLAQGVGTGELFF; clone_size: NA; j_call: TRBJ2-2; d_call: NA; v_call: TRBV11-2
cdr3_nt: TGTGCCAGCAGCGACAGACAGGGACCCTACGAGCAGTACTTC; cdr3_aa: CASSDRQGPYEQYF; clone_size: NA; j_call: TRBJ2-7; d_call: TRBD1; v_call: TRBV7-9
cdr3_nt: TGTGCCAGCAGCTTGGACTATACTGAGCAGTACTTC; cdr3_aa: CASSLDYTEQYF; clone_size: NA; j_call: TRBJ2-7; d_call: NA; v_call: TRBV5-8
cdr3_nt: TGTGCCAGCAGCCAGCATACAGGGGAAACTAATTCACCCCTCCACTTT; cdr3_aa: CASSQHTGETNSPLHF; clone_size: NA; j_call: TRBJ1-6; d_call: TRBD1; v_call: TRBV3-1/TRBV3-2
cdr3_nt: TGCGCCAGCAGCCAAGATCCGATCGGCTATGGCTACACCTTC; cdr3_aa: CASSQDPIGYGYTF; clone_size: NA; j_call: TRBJ1-2; d_call: NA; v_call: TRBV4-1
cdr3_nt: TGTGCCAGCTCATCGCCGACAGGGGCTTTGGAGACCCAGTACTTC; cdr3_aa: CASSSPTGALETQYF; clone_size: once; j_call: TRBJ2-5; d_call: TRBD1; v_call: TRBV18
cdr3_nt: TGTGCCAGCAGTTACCATTCGGGACAAGCCTACGAGCAGTACTTC; cdr3_aa: CASSYHSGQAYEQYF; clone_size: NA; j_call: TRBJ2-7; d_call: NA; v_call: TRBV6-5
cdr3_nt: TGCGCCAGCAGCTTGGGCGGATTTGGGAGCCAAGAGACCCAGTACTTC; cdr3_aa: CASSLGGFGSQETQYF; clone_size: NA; j_call: TRBJ2-5; d_call: NA; v_call: TRBV5-1
cdr3_nt: TGTGCCAGCAGCCCCCGGACTAGCGGGAGGGACGGTACGCAGTATTTT; cdr3_aa: CASSPRTSGRDGTQYF; clone_size: NA; j_call: TRBJ2-3; d_call: TRBD2; v_call: TRBV9
cdr3_nt: TGTGCCAGCAGTTCGACGGGAGGGCGTGCTGAAAAACTGTTTTTT; cdr3_aa: CASSSTGGRAEKLFF; clone_size: NA; j_call: TRBJ1-4; d_call: NA; v_call: TRBV6-5
cdr3_nt: TGTGCCAGCAGTCGAAACAGGGTCGAAAAACTGTTTTTT; cdr3_aa: CASSRNRVEKLFF; clone_size: once; j_call: TRBJ1-4; d_call: NA; v_call: TRBV6-5
cdr3_nt: TGTGCCAGCAGTTTTTACAGGGTGGACGAGCAGTACTTC; cdr3_aa: CASSFYRVDEQYF; clone_size: NA; j_call: TRBJ2-7; d_call: NA; v_call: TRBV12-3/TRBV12-4
cdr3_nt: TGTGCCAGCAGCGTAGGAGGGGGCTCTGGAAACACCATATATTTT; cdr3_aa: CASSVGGGSGNTIYF; clone_size: NA; j_call: TRBJ1-3; d_call: NA; v_call: TRBV9
cdr3_nt: TGCGCCCGCAGCTTGGACGGGCGGGGGGGCACAGATACGCAGTATTTT; cdr3_aa: CARSLDGRGGTDTQYF; clone_size: NA; j_call: TRBJ2-3; d_call: TRBD2; v_call: TRBV5-1
cdr3_nt: TGTGCCAGCAGCCAAGAATGGGAGGGCCGCGAGCAGTACTTC; cdr3_aa: CASSQEWEGREQYF; clone_size: NA; j_call: TRBJ2-7; d_call: TRBD2; v_call: TRBV3-1/TRBV3-2
cdr3_nt: TGTGCCAGCAGATCAGGGGGCGCTGGGGCCAACGTCCTGACTTTC; cdr3_aa: CASRSGGAGANVLTF; clone_size: NA; j_call: TRBJ2-6; d_call: TRBD1; v_call: TRBV6-5
cdr3_nt: TGTGCCATCAGTGAGGGACAGAACACTGAAGCTTTCTTT; cdr3_aa: CAISEGQNTEAFF; clone_size: few; j_call: TRBJ1-1; d_call: NA; v_call: TRBV10-3
cdr3_nt: TGTGCCAGCAGCCCGCGGGCGGGAAATAACTATGGCTACACCTTC; cdr3_aa: CASSPRAGNNYGYTF; clone_size: NA; j_call: TRBJ1-2; d_call: NA; v_call: TRBV5-4
cdr3_nt: TGTGCCAGCTCACCGCAGGGGGTTAATGAAAAACTGTTTTTT; cdr3_aa: CASSPQGVNEKLFF; clone_size: NA; j_call: TRBJ1-4; d_call: TRBD1; v_call: TRBV18
cdr3_nt: TGCGCCAGCAGCCAAGAGCGGGGGGCGCCAGGTGAAAAACTGTTTTTT; cdr3_aa: CASSQERGAPGEKLFF; clone_size: NA; j_call: TRBJ1-4; d_call: NA; v_call: TRBV4-1
cdr3_nt: TGCGCCAGCAGCTTCTGGGACAGTCCCGATTCACCCCTCCACTTT; cdr3_aa: CASSFWDSPDSPLHF; clone_size: once; j_call: TRBJ1-6; d_call: TRBD1; v_call: TRBV5-1
cdr3_nt: TGTGCCAGCAGTGGTCCCAATAGACAGGGGAATCAGCCCCAGCATTTT; cdr3_aa: CASSGPNRQGNQPQHF; clone_size: few; j_call: TRBJ1-5; d_call: TRBD1; v_call: TRBV6-4
cdr3_nt: TGCGCCAGCGGCCCGACAGGGAATAACTATGGCTACACCTTC; cdr3_aa: CASGPTGNNYGYTF; clone_size: NA; j_call: TRBJ1-2; d_call: TRBD1; v_call: TRBV5-1
cdr3_nt: TGCGCCAGCAGCTTCGGACAGACCTCCTACGAGCAGTACTTC; cdr3_aa: CASSFGQTSYEQYF; clone_size: NA; j_call: TRBJ2-7; d_call: NA; v_call: TRBV5-1
cdr3_nt: TGTGCCAGCAGCCAAGGTCTTAGCGGGGAGCAGTTCTTC; cdr3_aa: CASSQGLSGEQFF; clone_size: NA; j_call: TRBJ2-1; d_call: TRBD2; v_call: TRBV3-1/TRBV3-2
cdr3_nt: TGTGCCAGTAGTATTGGACAGGGGGCGCTTTCCCCCTACGAGCAGTACTTC; cdr3_aa: CASSIGQGALSPYEQYF; clone_size: NA; j_call: TRBJ2-7; d_call: TRBD1; v_call: TRBV19